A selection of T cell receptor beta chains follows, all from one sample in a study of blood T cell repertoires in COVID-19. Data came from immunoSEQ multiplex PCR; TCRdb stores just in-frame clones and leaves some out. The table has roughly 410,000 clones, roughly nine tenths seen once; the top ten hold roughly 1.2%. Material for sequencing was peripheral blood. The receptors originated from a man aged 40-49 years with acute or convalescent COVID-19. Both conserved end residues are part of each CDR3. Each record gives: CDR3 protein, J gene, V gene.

CDR3: CASTLLAGGPDTQYF
J: TRBJ2-3
V: TRBV6-5

CDR3: CASSVENHYLDTQYF
J: TRBJ2-3
V: TRBV9

CDR3: CASSIEPQGSQHF
J: TRBJ1-5
V: TRBV19

CDR3: CASRGQGRTEAFF
J: TRBJ1-1
V: TRBV5-1

CDR3: CSVETRTGYTF
J: TRBJ1-2
V: TRBV29-1

CDR3: CAGGITGYDQPQHF
J: TRBJ1-5
V: TRBV19

CDR3: CATSDPSTGGYTYGYTF
J: TRBJ1-2
V: TRBV24-1

CDR3: CASSPKGGADTQYF
J: TRBJ2-3
V: TRBV4-1

CDR3: CASSFAGFSTDTQYF
J: TRBJ2-3
V: TRBV28

CDR3: CASSDRGRSYNSPLHF
J: TRBJ1-6
V: TRBV5-1

CDR3: CSVEDPGLNGELFF
J: TRBJ2-2
V: TRBV29-1

CDR3: CSVGRTGDGYEQYF
J: TRBJ2-7
V: TRBV29-1

CDR3: CASRETGAYNSPLHF
J: TRBJ1-6
V: TRBV27

CDR3: CASSVQGAYYGYTF
J: TRBJ1-2
V: TRBV5-4